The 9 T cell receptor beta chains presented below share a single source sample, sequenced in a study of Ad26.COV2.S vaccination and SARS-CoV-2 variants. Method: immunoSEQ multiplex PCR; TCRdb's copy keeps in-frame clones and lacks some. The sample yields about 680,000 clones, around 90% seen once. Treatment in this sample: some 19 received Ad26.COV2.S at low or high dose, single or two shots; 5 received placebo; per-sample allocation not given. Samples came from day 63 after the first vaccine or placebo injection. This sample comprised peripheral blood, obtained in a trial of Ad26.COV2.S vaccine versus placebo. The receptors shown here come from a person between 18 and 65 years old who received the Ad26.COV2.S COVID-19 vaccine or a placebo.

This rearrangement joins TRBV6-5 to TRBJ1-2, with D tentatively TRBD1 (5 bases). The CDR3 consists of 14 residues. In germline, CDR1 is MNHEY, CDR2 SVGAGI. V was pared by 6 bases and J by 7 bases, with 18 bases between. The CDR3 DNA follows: TGTGCCAGCAGACCGGACACGAGGCTGGGTGGCTACACCTTC. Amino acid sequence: CASRPDTRLGGYTF.

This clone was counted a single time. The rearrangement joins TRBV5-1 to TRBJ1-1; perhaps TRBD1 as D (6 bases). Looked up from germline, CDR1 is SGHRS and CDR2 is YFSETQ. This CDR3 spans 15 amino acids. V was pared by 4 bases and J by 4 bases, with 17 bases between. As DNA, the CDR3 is TGCGCCAGCAGCCTCTCCTCAGGGGCAGCCACTGAAGCTTTCTTT. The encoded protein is CASSLSSGAATEAFF.

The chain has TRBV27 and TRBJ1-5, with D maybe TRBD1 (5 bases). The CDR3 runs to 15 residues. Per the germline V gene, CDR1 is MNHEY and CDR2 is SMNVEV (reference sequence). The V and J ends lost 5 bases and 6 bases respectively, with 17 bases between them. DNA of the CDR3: TGTGCCAGCAGTCATTCCGCAGGGAAGGGTCAGCCCCAGCATTTT. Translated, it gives CASSHSAGKGQPQHF.

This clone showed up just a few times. The CDR3 loop is CASNKGQGENQPQHF. The CDR3, as DNA: TGTGCCAGCAACAAGGGACAGGGGGAAAATCAGCCCCAGCATTTT. The V and J genes are TRBV5-8 and TRBJ1-5; TRBD1 agrees at 11 bases. The CDR3 extends over 15 amino acids. The germline gives CDR1 SGHTS, CDR2 YDEGEE. J lost 4 bases, V lost 6 bases, and 6 bases had no gene match.

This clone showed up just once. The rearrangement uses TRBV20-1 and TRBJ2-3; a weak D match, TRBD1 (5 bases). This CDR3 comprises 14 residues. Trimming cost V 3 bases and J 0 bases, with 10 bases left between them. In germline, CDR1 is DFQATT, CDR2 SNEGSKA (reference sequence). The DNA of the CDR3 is TGCAGTGCTAGTAGTGGGGCTAGCACAGATACGCAGTATTTT. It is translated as CSASSGASTDTQYF.

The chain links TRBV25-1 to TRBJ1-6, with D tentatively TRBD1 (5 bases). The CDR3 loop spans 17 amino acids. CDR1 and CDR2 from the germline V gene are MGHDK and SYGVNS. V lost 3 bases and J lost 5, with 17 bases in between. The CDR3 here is CASSDLGGGPDNSPLHF. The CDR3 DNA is TGTGCCAGCAGTGATCTCGGGGGGGGACCCGATAATTCACCCCTCCACTTT.

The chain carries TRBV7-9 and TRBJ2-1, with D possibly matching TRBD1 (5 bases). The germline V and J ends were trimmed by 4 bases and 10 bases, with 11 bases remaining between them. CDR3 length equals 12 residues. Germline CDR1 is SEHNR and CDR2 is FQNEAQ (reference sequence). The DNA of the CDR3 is TGTGCCAGCAGCTACAGGAGCCTGGAGCAGTTCTTC. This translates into CASSYRSLEQFF.

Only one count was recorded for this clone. Here the CDR3 reads CASRIRDHQPQHF. The CDR3 coding sequence is TGTGCCAGCAGGATCCGAGACCATCAGCCCCAGCATTTT. This chain joins TRBV6-6 and TRBJ1-5; D uncertain. The CDR3 runs to 13 residues. V was pared by 6 bases and J by 5 bases, with 11 bases between. The germline V gene encodes CDR1 MNHNY and CDR2 SVGAGI (reference sequence).

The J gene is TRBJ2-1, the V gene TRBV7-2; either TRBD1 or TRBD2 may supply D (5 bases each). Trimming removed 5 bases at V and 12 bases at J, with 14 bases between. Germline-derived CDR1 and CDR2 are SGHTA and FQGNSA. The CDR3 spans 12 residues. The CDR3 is CASSPEGHRQFF. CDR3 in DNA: TGTGCCAGCAGCCCAGAGGGGCATAGGCAGTTCTTC. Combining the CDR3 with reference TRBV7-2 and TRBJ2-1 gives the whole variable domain GAGVSQSPSNKVTEKGKDVELRCDPISGHTALYWYRQSLGQGLEFLIYFQGNSAPDKSGLPSDRFSAERTGGSVSTLTIQRTQQEDSAVYLCASSPEGHRQFFGPGTRLTVL.